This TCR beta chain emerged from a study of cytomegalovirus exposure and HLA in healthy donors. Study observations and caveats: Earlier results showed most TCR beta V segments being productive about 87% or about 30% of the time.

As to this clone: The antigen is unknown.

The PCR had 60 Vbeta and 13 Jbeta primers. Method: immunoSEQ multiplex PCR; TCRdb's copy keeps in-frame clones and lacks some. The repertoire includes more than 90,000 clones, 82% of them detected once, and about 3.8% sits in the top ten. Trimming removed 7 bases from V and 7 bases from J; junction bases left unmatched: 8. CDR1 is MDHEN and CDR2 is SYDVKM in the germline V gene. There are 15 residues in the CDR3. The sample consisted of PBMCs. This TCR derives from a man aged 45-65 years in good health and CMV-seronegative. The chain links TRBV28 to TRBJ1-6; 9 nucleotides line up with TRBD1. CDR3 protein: CASKPRDRDNSPLHF. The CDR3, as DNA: TGTGCCAGCAAACCACGGGACAGGGACAATTCACCCCTCCACTTT.